The T cell receptor beta chain under discussion was sequenced for a study of blood T cell repertoires in COVID-19. Repertoires were generated with immunoSEQ multiplex PCR, while TCRdb's copy carries only in-frame clones and drops some. The sample lists 200,000 or so clones, just under 90% seen once, with approximately 2.5% in the top ten. Per germline, CDR1 MDHEN and CDR2 SYDVKM. The length of the CDR3 is 14 residues. Trimming pared 5 bases from V and 4 bases from J, leaving 14 bases between. V is TRBV28 and J is TRBJ1-2, with D perhaps matching TRBD1 (5 bases). The source material was peripheral blood. The TCR comes from a man younger than 40 with COVID-19, enrolled during active disease. This chain's CDR3 is CASSGTYFGYGYTF. In DNA form, the CDR3 reads TGTGCCAGCAGTGGGACTTACTTTGGCTATGGCTACACCTTC.